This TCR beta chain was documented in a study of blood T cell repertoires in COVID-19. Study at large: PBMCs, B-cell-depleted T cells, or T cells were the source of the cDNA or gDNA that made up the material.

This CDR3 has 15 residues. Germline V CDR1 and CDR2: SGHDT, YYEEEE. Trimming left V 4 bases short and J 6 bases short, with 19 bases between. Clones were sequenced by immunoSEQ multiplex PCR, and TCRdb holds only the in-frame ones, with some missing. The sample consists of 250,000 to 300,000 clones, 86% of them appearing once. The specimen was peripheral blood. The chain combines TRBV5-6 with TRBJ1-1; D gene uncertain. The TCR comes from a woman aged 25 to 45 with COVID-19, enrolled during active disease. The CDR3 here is CASSHFSQLEAEAFF. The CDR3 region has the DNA TGTGCCAGCAGCCATTTTAGCCAGCTTGAGGCTGAAGCTTTCTTT.